The 25 T cell receptor beta chains listed next were all sequenced from one sample in a study of neurological immune-mediated disorders. MiXCR was run by TCRdb on the 5' RACE reads, yielding one entry per CDR3 protein. The profile covers about 35,000 distinct CDR3 sequences, with 3.5% to 4% appearing a single time and 2.2% taken by the ten largest. The specimen was PBMCs. All receptors derive from a man aged 25-40 years with multiple sclerosis.

At least ten counts were recorded for this clonotype. V gene TRBV6-2 or TRBV6-3 combines with J gene TRBJ1-5; D is ambiguous. The V and J ends lost 8 bases and 4 bases respectively, with 12 bases between them. Germline V gene sequence: CDR1 MNHEY, CDR2 SVGEGT. This CDR3 is built from 13 residues. CDR3 protein: CASGNSRNQPQHF. The CDR3 DNA reads TGTGCCAGCGGGAACAGCCGAAATCAGCCCCAGCATTTT.

This clonotype was recorded a few times. CDR3 sequence: CASSPPQDRAYF. DNA for the CDR3: TGTGCCAGCTCACCGCCCCAGGACAGAGCGTACTTC. The chain links TRBV18 to TRBJ2-5, with D possibly matching TRBD1 (6 bases). In germline, CDR1 is KGHSH, CDR2 LQKENI. V gave up 3 bases and J gave up 13 bases, with 15 bases separating them. The CDR3 length is 12 residues.

This clonotype was counted ten times or more. Given a much more abundant clone one base away, this may be a read error. The chain links TRBV20-1 to TRBJ2-7; D is perhaps TRBD1 (6 bases). V lost 6 bases and J 5 bases, leaving 14 bases between the germline ends. The CDR3 consists of 12 residues. CDR1 is DFQATT and CDR2 is SNEGSKA in the germline V gene (reference sequence). The CDR3 region is CSALGKGDEQYF. The CDR3 DNA reads as TGCAGTGCCCTCGGAAAGGGGGACGAGCAGTACTTC.

This clonotype was recorded at least ten times. The chain carries TRBV5-1 and TRBJ2-1, with 8 bases fitting TRBD2. V lost 0 bases, J lost 4 bases, and 6 bases stayed unmatched. The CDR3 is made up of 16 amino acids. CDR1 is SGHRS and CDR2 is YFSETQ in the germline V gene. CDR3 amino acids: CASSLGGSGGYNEQFF. In nucleotides, the CDR3 is TGCGCCAGCAGCTTGGGAGGCAGCGGGGGATACAATGAGCAGTTCTTC.

The chain links TRBV20-1 to TRBJ1-1; possibly TRBD1 for D (5 bases). V was clipped by 4 bases and J by 0 bases, with 12 bases between them. The CDR3 spans 14 residues. CDR1 is DFQATT and CDR2 is SNEGSKA in the germline V gene (reference sequence). The CDR3 reads CSATPTALNTEAFF. The CDR3 DNA follows: TGCAGTGCTACTCCGACAGCACTGAACACTGAAGCTTTCTTT.

This clonotype appeared many times. The J gene is TRBJ1-6, the V gene TRBV20-1; D gene ambiguous. V lost 0 bases to trimming and J lost 0 bases, with 9 bases between them. The CDR3 covers 16 residues. Germline lookup yields CDR1 DFQATT and CDR2 SNEGSKA (reference sequence). The CDR3 DNA follows: TGCAGTGCTAGAGAGGCGGCAAGCTCCTATAATTCACCCCTCCACTTT. Encoded protein: CSAREAASSYNSPLHF.

This clonotype was detected many times. This chain uses TRBV5-1 with TRBJ2-5; TRBD1 aligns across 8 bases. The V segment lost 4 bases and the J segment 2 bases; nucleotides outside the gene matches: 10. The V gene's germline CDR1 is SGHRS and CDR2 YFSETQ. The CDR3 extends over 16 amino acids. The CDR3 loop is CASSPLDRGVQETQYF. DNA for the CDR3: TGCGCCAGCAGCCCACTCGACAGGGGTGTTCAAGAGACCCAGTACTTC. Supplemented by reference TRBV5-1 and TRBJ2-5, the full variable domain reads KAGVTQTPRYLIKTRGQQVTLSCSPISGHRSVSWYQQTPGQGLQFLFEYFSETQRNKGNFPGRFSGRQFSNSRSEMNVSTLELGDSALYLCASSPLDRGVQETQYFGPGTRLLVL.

This clonotype was picked up many times. The rearrangement uses TRBV7-2 and TRBJ2-5; 8 nucleotides align to TRBD1. The CDR3 covers 13 residues. Germline values: CDR1 SGHTA, CDR2 FQGNSA. V trimming: 7 bases; J trimming: 5 bases; junction bases outside the gene matches: 6. Written as DNA, the CDR3 is TGTGCCAGCAACCGAGGACAGGGTGAGACCCAGTACTTC. This codes for CASNRGQGETQYF.

In this sample, this clonotype turned up many times. This chain connects TRBV27 to TRBJ2-3, with D uncertain. The CDR3 is made up of 13 amino acids. Trimming left V 7 bases short and J 4 bases short, with 12 bases between. The germline V gene encodes CDR1 MNHEY and CDR2 SMNVEV (reference sequence). CDR3 nucleotide sequence: TGTGCCAGCATGGGTTGGGCCGCAGATACGCAGTATTTT. It codes for CASMGWAADTQYF.

This clonotype has ten or more counts. The chain links TRBV12-3 or TRBV12-4 to TRBJ1-5; 8 bases fit TRBD1. The CDR3 sequence is 16 residues long. Trimming cost V 5 bases and J 3 bases; bases outside gene matches: 9. The CDR3 coding sequence is TGTGCCAGCAGTGATAGGACAGGGTGGAACAATCAGCCCCAGCATTTT. Its translation is CASSDRTGWNNQPQHF.

This clonotype was counted only a few times. This chain joins TRBV12-3 or TRBV12-4 and TRBJ1-2; D is unclear. The CDR3 spans 14 residues. The ends were cut back, 7 bases at V and 7 bases at J, with 19 bases in the middle. The CDR3 loop is CASTLPPEVGGYTF. Written as DNA, the CDR3 is TGTGCCAGCACCCTGCCCCCAGAGGTCGGTGGCTACACCTTC.

There are many counts of this clonotype. The genes are TRBV7-9 and TRBJ2-3; D not certain. V was trimmed by 0 bases and J by 4 bases, leaving 5 bases between them. The CDR3 totals 13 residues. CDR1 is SEHNR, CDR2 FQNEAQ, per germline (reference sequence). CDR3 sequence reads: CASSLAIADTQYF. The DNA of the CDR3 is TGTGCCAGCAGCTTAGCGATCGCAGATACGCAGTATTTT.

This clonotype has at least ten counts. The gene calls are TRBV12-3 or TRBV12-4 and TRBJ2-1; D is possibly TRBD1 or TRBD2 (5 bases each). The germline V and J ends were trimmed by 7 bases and 4 bases, with 14 bases remaining between them. CDR3 size: 14 residues. CDR3 in amino acids: CASNRDGQYNEQFF. The CDR3 nucleotides are TGTGCCAGCAACCGGGACGGGCAATACAATGAGCAGTTCTTC.

This clonotype was seen at least ten times. The chain's CDR3 is CASSLSRVNEQFF. CDR3 nucleotides: TGTGCCAGCAGTTTATCCAGGGTGAATGAGCAGTTCTTC. J is TRBJ2-1 and V is TRBV12-3 or TRBV12-4; the D gene is possibly TRBD1 (5 bases). V was cut by 2 bases and J by 7 bases, with 9 bases left in between. This CDR3 has 13 amino acids.

This clonotype was counted many times. V gene TRBV12-3 or TRBV12-4 combines with J gene TRBJ2-1, with TRBD2 matching 11 bases. The CDR3 consists of 15 residues. The trim removed 6 bases at V and 5 bases at J, leaving 6 bases unmatched. CDR3 residues: CASRTGTSGNNEQFF. DNA of the CDR3: TGTGCCAGCAGAACCGGGACTAGCGGAAACAATGAGCAGTTCTTC.

This sequence joins TRBV25-1 and TRBJ1-1; D is ambiguous. With 6 bases removed from V and 1 base from J, the gap between germline ends came to 15 bases. Germline lookup yields CDR1 MGHDK and CDR2 SYGVNS. The CDR3 runs 15 residues. For the CDR3, the DNA is TGTGCCAGCAGGGCCGACGGAAAGGGGAACACTGAAGCTTTCTTT. It translates to CASRADGKGNTEAFF.

This clonotype was seen ten or more times. Germline and junction disagree at one end, which may indicate a read error. V usage is TRBV12-3 or TRBV12-4 and J usage is TRBJ1-6, with 9 bases fitting TRBD1. The CDR3 is 15 amino acids. CDR3 region: CASSLTGGNNSPLNF. DNA for the CDR3: TGTGCCAGCAGTTTGACAGGGGGGAATAATTCACCCCTCAACTTT.

This clonotype was observed at least ten times. The chain links TRBV20-1 to TRBJ2-1, with 8 bases lining up with TRBD2. Germline loops: CDR1 DFQATT, CDR2 SNEGSKA (reference sequence). This CDR3 has 11 amino acids. V gave up 7 bases and J gave up 6 bases; unmatched junction bases: 2. Written as DNA, the CDR3 is TGCAGTGTCGGGGGGGCCAATGAGCAGTTCTTC. Its protein is CSVGGANEQFF.

This clonotype appeared a few times. V gene TRBV20-1 combines with J gene TRBJ2-3; possibly TRBD2 for D (5 bases). Germline-derived CDR1 and CDR2 are DFQATT and SNEGSKA (reference sequence). This CDR3 region has 15 residues. Trimming removed 0 bases at V and 5 bases at J, with 15 bases between. The CDR3 loop is CSARDPTGNLDTQYF. The CDR3 nucleotides read TGCAGTGCTAGAGACCCAACGGGGAACCTAGATACGCAGTATTTT.

This clonotype was detected many times. The chain has TRBV20-1 and TRBJ2-1, with 15 bases aligning to TRBD2. Per germline, CDR1 DFQATT and CDR2 SNEGSKA (reference sequence). The CDR3 consists of 15 residues. J was trimmed by 5 bases and V by 5 bases; bases with no gene match: 4. CDR3 sequence: CSAGTSGGLNNEQFF. The CDR3 nucleotides read TGCAGTGCTGGGACTAGCGGGGGGCTAAACAATGAGCAGTTCTTC.

This clonotype turned up a few times. V gene TRBV12-3 or TRBV12-4 combines with J gene TRBJ1-2; 10 bases line up with TRBD1. This CDR3 spans 15 amino acids. J gave up 5 bases and V 6 bases, and 9 bases lay outside the gene matches. CDR3 sequence reads: CASRPGQGEGYGYTF. DNA for the CDR3: TGTGCCAGCAGACCCGGACAGGGGGAGGGATATGGCTACACCTTC.

This clonotype showed up many times. The rearrangement uses TRBV20-1 and TRBJ2-5; D possibly corresponds to TRBD1 (6 bases). Trimming pared 0 bases from V and 5 bases from J, leaving 19 bases between. The CDR3 totals 16 residues. CDR1 is DFQATT, CDR2 SNEGSKA, per germline (reference sequence). The CDR3 is CSARDPLSSQGETQYF. DNA of the CDR3: TGCAGTGCTAGAGATCCGTTAAGCAGTCAGGGGGAGACCCAGTACTTC.

Ten or more counts support this clonotype. This chain uses TRBV11-2 with TRBJ1-1; D unresolved. The CDR3 sequence is 13 residues long. CDR1 is SGHAT and CDR2 is FQNNGV in the germline V gene. The V gene lost 1 base and the J gene lost 6 bases, with 9 bases spanning the gap. The CDR3 nucleotides read TGTGCCAGCAGCTTAGGCGGGCTACCTGAAGCTTTCTTT. Translating it yields CASSLGGLPEAFF.

The chain uses TRBV3-1 and TRBJ1-2; maybe TRBD1 (5 bases). The CDR3 covers 17 residues. The ends were cut back, 4 bases at V and 0 bases at J, with 18 bases in the middle. Germline V gene lookup returns CDR1 LGHDT and CDR2 YNNKEL (reference sequence). CDR3 sequence: CASSPLVRTKTNYGYTF. As DNA, the CDR3 is TGTGCCAGCAGCCCCCTGGTGCGGACAAAGACTAACTATGGCTACACCTTC.

This clonotype was observed many times. This chain joins TRBV7-8 and TRBJ2-3; perhaps TRBD1 as D (6 bases). The CDR3 consists of 18 residues. Deletions cut 5 bases from V and 0 bases from J, with 21 bases between. CDR1 is SGHVS and CDR2 is FQNEAQ in the germline V gene. The CDR3 spells CASSQGWERLTSTDTQYF. The CDR3 DNA reads as TGTGCCAGCAGCCAGGGGTGGGAGCGGCTAACTAGCACAGATACGCAGTATTTT.